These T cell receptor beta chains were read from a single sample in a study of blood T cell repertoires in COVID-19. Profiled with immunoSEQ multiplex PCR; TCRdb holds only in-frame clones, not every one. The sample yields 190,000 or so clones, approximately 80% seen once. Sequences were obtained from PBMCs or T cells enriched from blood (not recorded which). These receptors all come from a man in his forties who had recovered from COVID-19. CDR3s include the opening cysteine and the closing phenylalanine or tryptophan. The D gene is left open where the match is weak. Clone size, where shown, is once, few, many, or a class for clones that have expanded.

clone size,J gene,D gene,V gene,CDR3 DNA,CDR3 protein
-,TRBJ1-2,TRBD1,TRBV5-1,TGCGCCAGCAGCCCGGGACAGATGTTCTATGGCTACACCTTC,CASSPGQMFYGYTF
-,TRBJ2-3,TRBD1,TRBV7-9,TGTGCCAGCAGCACCGACAGGGGGCTTACAGATACGCAGTATTTT,CASSTDRGLTDTQYF
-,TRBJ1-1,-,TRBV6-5,TGTGCCAGCACCGGGGCCAAGGCAGGGACTAGTGGGGCTTTCTTT,CASTGAKAGTSGAFF
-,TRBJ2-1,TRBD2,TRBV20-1,TGCAGTGCTAGTAACAGGGGGGGACTAGCGGGAGGGGAGTTCTTC,CSASNRGGLAGGEFF
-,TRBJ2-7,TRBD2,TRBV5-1,TGCGCCAGCAGCTTGAACCGCGGGAGGGCATCCTACGAGCAGTACTTC,CASSLNRGRASYEQYF
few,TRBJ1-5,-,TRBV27,TGTGCCAGCAGTCCAGTCCAGGGTAGCAATCAGCCCCAGCATTTT,CASSPVQGSNQPQHF
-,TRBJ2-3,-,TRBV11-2,TGTGCCAGCAGCCCGTATTATGGCACAGATACGCAGTATTTT,CASSPYYGTDTQYF
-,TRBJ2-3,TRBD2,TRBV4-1,TGCGCCAGCAGCCTTGGGACTAGCGGGGGGGGTACAGATACGCAGTATTTT,CASSLGTSGGGTDTQYF
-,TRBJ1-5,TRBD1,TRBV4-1,TGCGCCAGCAGCCAATCGGACAGGTGGGGCAATCAGCCCCAGCATTTT,CASSQSDRWGNQPQHF
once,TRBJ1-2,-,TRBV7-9,TGTGCCAGCAGCTTAAGTCGACCAGGAGGTGGTTATGGCTACACCTTC,CASSLSRPGGGYGYTF
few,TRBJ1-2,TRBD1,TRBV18,TGTGCCAGCTCCAGCTTGGCCGGGACAGGGGTAACTGGTGGCTACACCTTC,CASSSLAGTGVTGGYTF
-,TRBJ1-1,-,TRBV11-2,TGTGCCAGCAGCTTAGATTGGGTAGCCTCTATGAACACTGAAGCTTTCTTT,CASSLDWVASMNTEAFF
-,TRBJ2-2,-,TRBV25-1,TGTGCCAGCAGTGAATCGACATACACCGGGGAGCTGTTTTTT,CASSESTYTGELFF
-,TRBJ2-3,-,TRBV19,TGTGCCAGTAGCCCCGTGCGGGCGGGAAGTGTCAATACGCAGTATTTT,CASSPVRAGSVNTQYF
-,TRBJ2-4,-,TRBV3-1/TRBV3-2,TGTGCCAGCAGCCAAGACCTAGGTAATGTTGGCATTCAGTACTTC,CASSQDLGNVGIQYF
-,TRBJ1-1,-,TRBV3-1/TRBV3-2,TGTGCCAGCAGCCCCGACTTGAACACTGAAGCTTTCTTT,CASSPDLNTEAFF